This section outlines one TCR beta chain sequence together with its context. What it recognizes is unknown. A junction boundary mismatches the germline segment, possibly from a read error. Profiling of TCR beta VDJ combinations and CDR3 sequences used genomic DNA as template. TCRdb analysed the reads with MiXCR anew, one entry per CDR3 protein. The sample consists of 200,000 to 300,000 distinct CDR3 sequences, 82% of them appearing once. The data were taken from a study of CD8+CD57+ T cells in acquired aplastic anemia. Whole-study context: DNA from sorted CD4+ and CD8+ cells averaged around 3.2 ug. Study results and limitations: Comparison of patients with controls identified around 30 shared CD8+ CDR3 sequences.

Patients chosen for sequencing had shown CD8+CD57+ cell expansion by flow cytometry. Severe acquired aplastic anemia was present in all patients. Untreated patients provided the blood samples, with no therapy given before sampling. The CDR3 totals 14 residues. CDR1 is SEHNR and CDR2 is FQNEAQ in the germline V gene (reference sequence). The clonotype originates from a human donor with aplastic anemia. The genes are TRBV7-9 and TRBJ2-3; D gene uncertain. Material: sorted CD4+, CD8+, or CD8+CD57+ T cells (not recorded which) from PBMCs. CDR3 sequence: CASSVTQGPDTQYF. The DNA for the CDR3 is TGTGCCAGCAGCGTTACACAAGGCCCCGACACGCAGTACTTT.